This entry features one TCR beta chain sequence. In its sample, this clonotype was seen many times. Its cognate antigen has yet to be identified. No base qualities exist here, and no much larger clone lies one base off it. The entry originates in a study of regulatory T cells in long-lasting Graves disease (dated by TCRdb to the early 2020s). General notes on the study: Persistent Graves' disease was defined as antithyroid drug treatment for over 5 years with persistently positive TSH receptor autoantibodies. This study used TCR sequencing and RNA sequencing of peripheral blood to compare persistent Graves' disease patients against newly diagnosed Graves' disease patients. The study was conducted in China and was registered as a clinical trial. A total of about 33 samples underwent TCR sequencing: about 13 from persistent and approximately 20 from newly diagnosed Graves' disease patients. Persistent Graves' disease patients in the clinical cohort had taken antithyroid drugs for 8 to 12 years on average.

Taken with the paper, the label for time point translates to: persistent/refractory GD, antithyroid drugs over 5 years with positive TRAb. For both TCR sequencing and RNA sequencing, RNA was extracted from PBMCs in TRIzol. The diagnosis of Graves' disease was made according to American Thyroid Association guidelines. Patients were recruited from an endocrinology department in Xi'an, China. Each patient gave approximately 9.7 milliliters of peripheral blood, collected in an EDTA anticoagulant tube. Ficoll Paque Plus density gradient separation was used to isolate PBMCs, and no further T cell sorting was performed. An Agilent 2100 Bioanalyzer and agarose gel were used to check RNA quality, while a NanoDrop 2000 measured RNA concentration. Beyond this particular receptor, the publication reports: Peripheral blood alone was examined, since thyroid tissue, which constituted the primary lesion, could not be accessed. More public clonotypes were shared among persistent patients (around 3,000) than among newly diagnosed patients (roughly 1,000). The authors noted that the small sample size was a limitation that may lower accuracy. TRBV28, TRBJ1-2 and TRBJ2-5 were preferentially used in persistent disease, while TRBV20-1 and TRBJ2-1 were favored in newly diagnosed disease. Persistent Graves' disease patients showed lower TCR Shannon entropy and fewer highly expanded clones than newly diagnosed patients, suggesting clonal expansion. Sequencing and analysis were restricted to the TCR beta chain.

Library preparation employed multiplex PCR. The sequencer was an Illumina HiSeq 4000. TCR beta libraries were built with iRepertoire HTBI primers and Arm-PCR amplification of CDR3 regions. Gel purification was performed on PCR products prior to sequencing. The source study handled its data this way. Gene usage analysis of CDR3 amino acid clonotypes used the approximately 62 TRBV and 14 to 15 TRBJ segments found across samples. COPE and FqMerger were used to merge filtered high-quality paired reads into contigs. BLAST was used to align contigs to the IMGT TRBV, TRBD and TRBJ reference genes, and CDR3 was defined following IMGT. Highly expanded clones were defined as clonotypes with a frequency above 0.1%. Shannon entropy served as the measure of repertoire diversity, while the Gini coefficient captured V-J evenness. Public clonotypes were defined as clonotypes shared by more than one individual. TCRdb's own reprocessing of the public reads used fastp at Q25 and MiXCR and kept productive beta chains. When rows share a CDR3 protein, they turn into one entry using the most common DNA and genes. The V and J calls reflect TCRdb's pipeline rather than the authors' work. In this sample the table shows some 370,000 distinct CDR3 sequences, roughly 23% of which occur a single time. The ten top clones hold approximately 30% of the sample.

Its CDR3 holds 11 amino acids, cysteine through phenylalanine. Only the CDR3 region is kept as DNA, spanning 33 bases read in frame from base 1. Trimming costs V 2 bases and J 5 bases, and their ends lie 3 bases apart. Per the germline V gene, SGHAT is the CDR1 and FQNNGV is the CDR2. The TCR was taken from a woman between 35 and 50 years old with Graves disease. Donor details come from another sample of the same person, matched by shared clones. Recombination joined TRBV11-2 with TRBJ2-5; the D gene remains uncertain. The sample here was peripheral blood mononuclear cells (PBMCs), taken when the disease was refractory, from a patient treated with antithyroid drugs. The CDR3 reads CASSLMETQYF. The base sequence is TGTGCCAGCAGCTTAATGGAGACCCAGTACTTC.